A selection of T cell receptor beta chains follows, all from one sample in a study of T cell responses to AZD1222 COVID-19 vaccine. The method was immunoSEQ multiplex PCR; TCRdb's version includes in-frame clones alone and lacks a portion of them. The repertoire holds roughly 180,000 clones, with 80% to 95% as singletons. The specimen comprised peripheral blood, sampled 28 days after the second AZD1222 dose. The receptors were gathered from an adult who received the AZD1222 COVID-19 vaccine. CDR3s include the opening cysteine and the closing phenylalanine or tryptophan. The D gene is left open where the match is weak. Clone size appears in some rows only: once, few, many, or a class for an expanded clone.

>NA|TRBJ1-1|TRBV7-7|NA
CASSRQLSTEAFF
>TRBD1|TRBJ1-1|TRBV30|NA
CAWTQTGWLTEAFF
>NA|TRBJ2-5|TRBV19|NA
CASSGLPQETQYF
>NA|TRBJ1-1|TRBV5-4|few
CASSAPGRANTEAFF
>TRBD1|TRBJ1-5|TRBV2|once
CATGQGALIHQPQHF
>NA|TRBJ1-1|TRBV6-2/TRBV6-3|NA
CASSQGRRTGTEAFF
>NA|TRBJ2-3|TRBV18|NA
CASSSGVTDTQYF
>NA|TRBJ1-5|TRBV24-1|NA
CATSDLKGISNQPQHF
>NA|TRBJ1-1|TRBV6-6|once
CASHFSPGQNTEAFF
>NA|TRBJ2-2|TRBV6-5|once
CASSTGRKAGELFF
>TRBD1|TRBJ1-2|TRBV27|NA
CASSFQTGAGGYTF
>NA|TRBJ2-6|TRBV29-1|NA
CSVGPYGANVLTF
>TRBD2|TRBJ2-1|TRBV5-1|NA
CASSVQGLAENNEQFF
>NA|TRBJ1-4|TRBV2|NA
CASSASGQFNEKLFF
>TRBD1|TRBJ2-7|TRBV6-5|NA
CASSSFGTESYEQYF
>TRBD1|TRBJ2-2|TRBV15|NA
CATSGLDRGPYTGELFF
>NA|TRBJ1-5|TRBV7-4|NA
CASSLGVPSNQPQHF
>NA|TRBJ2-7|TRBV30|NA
CAWSPNRGQYF
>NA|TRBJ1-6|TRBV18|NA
CASSPSGDPIYNSPLHF
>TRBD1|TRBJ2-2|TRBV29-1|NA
CSVRGQGGTGELFF
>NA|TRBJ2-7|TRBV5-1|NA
CASSPSGRGPLGEQYF
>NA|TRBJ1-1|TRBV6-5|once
CASSAGLTEAFF
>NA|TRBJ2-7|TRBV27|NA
CASSVSYPPFAQYF
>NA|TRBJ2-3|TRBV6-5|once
CASRLISLGTDTQYF